The sequence of this T cell receptor beta chain was determined in a study of blood T cell repertoires in COVID-19. Background on the study: COVID-19 samples from acute and convalescent phases originated in the United States, Italy and Spain.

Seattle cases were enrolled at active infection and followed longitudinally. TCRdb's copy holds only in-frame clones and misses some; the assay was immunoSEQ multiplex PCR. The table includes about 160,000 clones, around 85% detected once. J gave up 6 bases and V 5 bases, and 6 bases lay outside the gene matches. Germline V lookup: CDR1 SGHVS, CDR2 FQNEAQ. The CDR3 is 13 residues long. The receptor was derived from a man of 80 years or more with COVID-19, enrolled during active disease. Sequencing was performed on peripheral blood. The chain carries TRBV7-8 and TRBJ1-2; 7 bases agree with TRBD1. DNA for the CDR3: TGTGCCAGCAGCACGACAGGGATCGATGGCTACACCTTC. Translation gives CASSTTGIDGYTF.